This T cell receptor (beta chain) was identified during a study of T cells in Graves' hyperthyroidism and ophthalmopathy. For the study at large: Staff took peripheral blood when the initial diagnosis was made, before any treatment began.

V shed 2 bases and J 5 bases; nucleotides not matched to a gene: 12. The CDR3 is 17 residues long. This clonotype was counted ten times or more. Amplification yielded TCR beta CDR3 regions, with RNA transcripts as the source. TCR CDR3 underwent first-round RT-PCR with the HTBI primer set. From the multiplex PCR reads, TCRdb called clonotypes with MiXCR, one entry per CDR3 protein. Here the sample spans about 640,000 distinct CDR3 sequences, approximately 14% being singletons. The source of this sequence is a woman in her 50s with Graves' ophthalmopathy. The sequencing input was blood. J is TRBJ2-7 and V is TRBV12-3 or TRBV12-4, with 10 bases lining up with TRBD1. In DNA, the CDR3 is TGTGCCAGCAGTTTATCTAGTTGGGACAGGGGATTGGACGAGCAGTACTTC. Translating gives CASSLSSWDRGLDEQYF.